This T cell receptor beta chain stems from a study of blood T cell repertoires in COVID-19. Losses at the gene ends were 4 bases for V and 5 bases for J; bases not matched to a gene: 4. CDR1 and CDR2 from the germline V gene are LGHDT and YNNKEL (reference sequence). The CDR3 contains 15 residues. Profiled with immunoSEQ multiplex PCR; TCRdb holds only in-frame clones, not every one. Counted here are 350,000 to 450,000 clones, around 91% occurring once; the ten biggest clones make up 0.95% to 1.3%. V gene TRBV3-1 (or the pseudogene TRBV3-2) combines with J gene TRBJ1-6, with 8 nucleotides matching TRBD1. The sequence derives from a man aged 25 to 40 who had recovered from COVID-19. The sequencing sample was made of PBMCs or T cells enriched from blood (not recorded which). The CDR3 coding sequence is TGTGCCAGCAGCCTAATGGACAGGGATAATTCACCCCTCCACTTT. Its translation: CASSLMDRDNSPLHF.